Listed below are T cell receptor beta chains from one sample, sequenced in a study of blood T cell repertoires in COVID-19. Libraries were prepared by immunoSEQ multiplex PCR; TCRdb keeps only in-frame clonotypes and omits some of them. In the table there are some 200,000 clones, 76% of which are singletons. Sequenced input: peripheral blood. Every receptor here comes from a woman aged 45-59 years with active or convalescent COVID-19. Each CDR3 is given with its conserved first and last residue. Some rows have no size entry. The others give once, few or many, or a class for an expanded clone.

clone_size j_call v_call cdr3_aa
once TRBJ1-1 TRBV18 CASSPQNTDTGVEAFF
NA TRBJ1-2 TRBV5-1 CASSLEGTGGAYGYTF
NA TRBJ1-6 TRBV30 CALRGAQGLNSPLHF
NA TRBJ2-1 TRBV11-3 CASSLEHRSYNEQFF
NA TRBJ2-5 TRBV3-1/TRBV3-2 CASSQGTSGGLKTQYF
NA TRBJ1-4 TRBV6-5 CASGDLGQAHEKLFF
NA TRBJ2-7 TRBV6-5 CASSYDRGRYEQYF
few TRBJ1-5 TRBV4-2 CASNQELGQPQHF
NA TRBJ2-1 TRBV5-1 CASSLRGGSGEYNEQFF
NA TRBJ2-7 TRBV30 CAWTGTGDEQYF
once TRBJ2-7 TRBV15 CATSRDNGNSYEQYF
NA TRBJ1-2 TRBV19 CASSIGADRARIYGYTF
NA TRBJ2-2 TRBV28 CASSFLGQDTGELFF
NA TRBJ2-1 TRBV7-2 CASSSGHSSNEQFF
NA TRBJ1-2 TRBV28 CASSDRGTGKGYGYTF
few TRBJ2-3 TRBV18 CASYATSGNTDTQYF
NA TRBJ1-2 TRBV6-1 CASSERYSVGDGYTF
few TRBJ2-7 TRBV4-3 CASSQGEQGRYDEQYF
NA TRBJ2-7 TRBV30 CAWNTGSYEQYF
NA NA TRBV7-2 CASSTSRDNNEQFF
NA TRBJ2-1 TRBV5-1 CASSYGTGQSSYNEQFF
NA TRBJ1-1 TRBV30 CACRQRANTEAFF
NA TRBJ2-6 TRBV7-9 CASSLAQGVTNVLTF
NA TRBJ1-2 TRBV4-3 CASSQHDRGQSNYGYTF
many TRBJ2-7 TRBV5-1 CASSLGEGGTLYEQYF
NA TRBJ1-5 TRBV6-2/TRBV6-3 CASSRDRGPLYSNQPQHF
NA TRBJ2-2 TRBV6-2/TRBV6-3 CASSPLAGGTGELFF
NA TRBJ1-1 TRBV19 CASSIRENTEAFF
few TRBJ1-4 TRBV21-1 CASSSRDSTPTNEKLFF
once TRBJ1-4 TRBV29-1 CSVADTGFEKLFF
NA TRBJ1-3 TRBV5-4 CASSFGRGSGNTIYF
NA TRBJ2-2 TRBV5-1 CASSFTGNWDTGELFF
NA TRBJ2-7 TRBV7-9 CASSSAGQALAEQYF
NA TRBJ2-7 TRBV30 CAWSAGYQYEQYF
few TRBJ1-2 TRBV19 CASSALGQDNYGYTF
NA TRBJ2-2 TRBV6-6 CASSPGLAVTGELFF
NA TRBJ2-1 TRBV12-5 CASGPGQVYNEQFF
NA TRBJ2-7 TRBV4-3 CASSPRVGDRGLGDSYEQYF
NA TRBJ2-7 TRBV2 CASSRDRGTYEQYF
few TRBJ2-5 TRBV3-1/TRBV3-2 CASKEVETQYF
NA TRBJ2-1 TRBV6-6 CASSYWQGGNEQFF
few TRBJ2-1 TRBV28 CASSPMNRDYNEQFF
NA TRBJ1-5 TRBV2 CASSLQGAGNQPQHF
NA TRBJ1-3 TRBV30 CARGVSSGNTIYF
NA TRBJ2-1 TRBV5-1 CASRLAGGPLNEQFF
NA TRBJ2-7 TRBV20-1 CSASPLAGVRQEQYF
few TRBJ1-2 TRBV7-2 CASSPRLTGGYGYTF
NA TRBJ2-3 TRBV9 CASSVHHTTDTQYF
NA TRBJ1-6 TRBV30 CAWPFRGREGVNSPLHF